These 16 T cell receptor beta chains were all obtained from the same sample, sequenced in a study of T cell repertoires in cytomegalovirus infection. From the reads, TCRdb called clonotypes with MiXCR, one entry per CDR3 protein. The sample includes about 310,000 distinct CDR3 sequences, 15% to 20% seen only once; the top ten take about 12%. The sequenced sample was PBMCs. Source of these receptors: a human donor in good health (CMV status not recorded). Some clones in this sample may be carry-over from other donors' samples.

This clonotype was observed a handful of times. The CDR3 coding sequence is TGTGCCAGCAGCTTAGCGGAGACCGGTCGGAATCAGCCCCAGCATTTT. Encoded protein: CASSLAETGRNQPQHF. V is TRBV7-9 and J is TRBJ1-5; D unclear. Per germline, CDR1 SEHNR and CDR2 FQNEAQ (reference sequence). The V end was cut by 0 bases, the J end by 4 bases, with 13 bases between. CDR3 length: 16 residues.

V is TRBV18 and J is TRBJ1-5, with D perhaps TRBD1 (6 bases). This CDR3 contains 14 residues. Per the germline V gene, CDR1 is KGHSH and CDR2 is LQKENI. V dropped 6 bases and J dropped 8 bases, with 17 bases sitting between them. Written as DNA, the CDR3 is TGTGCCAGCTCCCGTGGCCAGGGGTATGAGCCCCAGCATTTT. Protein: CASSRGQGYEPQHF.

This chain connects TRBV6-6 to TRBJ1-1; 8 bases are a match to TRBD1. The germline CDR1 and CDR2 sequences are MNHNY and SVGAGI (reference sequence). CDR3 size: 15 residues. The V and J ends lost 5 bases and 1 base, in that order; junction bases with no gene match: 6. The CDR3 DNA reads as TGTGCCAGCAGTCAGCCCGGGACAGGGAACACTGAAGCTTTCTTT. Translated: CASSQPGTGNTEAFF.

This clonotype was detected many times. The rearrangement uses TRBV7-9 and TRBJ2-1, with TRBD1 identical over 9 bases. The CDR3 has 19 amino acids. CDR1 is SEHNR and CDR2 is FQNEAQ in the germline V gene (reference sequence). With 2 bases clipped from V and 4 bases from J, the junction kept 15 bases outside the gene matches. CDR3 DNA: TGTGCCAGCAGCTTAAGGATCCGGGTCCGAGACAGGGGGTACAATGAGCAGTTCTTC. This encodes CASSLRIRVRDRGYNEQFF.

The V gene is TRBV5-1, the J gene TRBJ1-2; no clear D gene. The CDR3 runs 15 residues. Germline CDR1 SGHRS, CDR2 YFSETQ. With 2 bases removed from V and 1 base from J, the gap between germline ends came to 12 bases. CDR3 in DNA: TGCGCCAGCAGCTTACCCGGGGAAGTTAACTATGGCTACACCTTC. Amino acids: CASSLPGEVNYGYTF.

CDR3 sequence (DNA): TGTGCCAGCCTAGCGGGAAACTCTGGGGCCAACGTCCTGACTTTC. It specifies CASLAGNSGANVLTF. The chain couples TRBV28 to TRBJ2-6; TRBD2 matches 9 bases. The CDR3 sequence is 15 residues long. The junction had 2 bases not matched to a gene; V was cut back by 8 bases and J by 0 bases. Per germline, CDR1 MDHEN and CDR2 SYDVKM.

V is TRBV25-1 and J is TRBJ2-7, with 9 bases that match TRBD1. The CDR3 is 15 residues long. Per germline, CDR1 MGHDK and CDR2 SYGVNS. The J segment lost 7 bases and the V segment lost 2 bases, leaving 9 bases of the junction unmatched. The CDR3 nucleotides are TGTGCCAGCAGTGAAGGGACAGGGCTCCCTCTGGAGCAGTACTTC. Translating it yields CASSEGTGLPLEQYF.

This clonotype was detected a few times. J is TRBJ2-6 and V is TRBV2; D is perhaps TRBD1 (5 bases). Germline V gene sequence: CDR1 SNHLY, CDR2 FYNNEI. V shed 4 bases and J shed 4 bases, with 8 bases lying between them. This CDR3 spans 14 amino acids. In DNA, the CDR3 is TGTGCCAGCAGTGTATACAGGGGGGCCAACGTCCTGACTTTC. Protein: CASSVYRGANVLTF.

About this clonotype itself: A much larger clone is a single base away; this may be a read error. The CDR3 protein is CASTTGDIGYAF. The CDR3 DNA sequence: TGTGCCAGCACCACAGGGGACATTGGCTACGCCTTC. The rearrangement links TRBV6-1 to TRBJ1-2, with 7 nucleotides matching TRBD1. The CDR3 extends over 12 amino acids. Germline V gene lookup returns CDR1 MNHNS and CDR2 SASEGT.

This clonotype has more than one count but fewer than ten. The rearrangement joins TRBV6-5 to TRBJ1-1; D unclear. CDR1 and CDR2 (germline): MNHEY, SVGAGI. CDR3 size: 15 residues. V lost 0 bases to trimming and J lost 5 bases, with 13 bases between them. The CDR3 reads CASSYSRNLRTEAFF. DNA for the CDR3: TGTGCCAGCAGTTACTCGAGGAACCTCAGGACTGAAGCTTTCTTT.

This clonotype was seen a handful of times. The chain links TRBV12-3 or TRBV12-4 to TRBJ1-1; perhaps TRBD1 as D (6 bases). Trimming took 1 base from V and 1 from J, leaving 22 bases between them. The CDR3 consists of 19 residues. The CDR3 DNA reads TGTGCCAGCAGTTTAGTGTGGATGCGGGGGGCGCGGGGGAACACTGAAGCTTTCTTT. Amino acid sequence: CASSLVWMRGARGNTEAFF.

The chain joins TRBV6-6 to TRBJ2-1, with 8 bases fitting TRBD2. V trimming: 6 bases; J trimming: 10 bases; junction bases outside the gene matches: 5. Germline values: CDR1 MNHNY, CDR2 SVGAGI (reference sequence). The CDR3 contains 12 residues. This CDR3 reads CASSRAGGEQFF. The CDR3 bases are TGTGCCAGCAGCCGCGCGGGGGGAGAGCAGTTCTTC.

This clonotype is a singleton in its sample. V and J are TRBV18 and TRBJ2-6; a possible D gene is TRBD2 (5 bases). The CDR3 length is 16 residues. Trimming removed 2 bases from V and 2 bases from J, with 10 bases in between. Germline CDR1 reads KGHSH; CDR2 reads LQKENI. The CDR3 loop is CASSPSSGTGANVLTF. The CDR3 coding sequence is TGTGCCAGCTCACCATCTTCCGGGACTGGGGCCAACGTCCTGACTTTC.

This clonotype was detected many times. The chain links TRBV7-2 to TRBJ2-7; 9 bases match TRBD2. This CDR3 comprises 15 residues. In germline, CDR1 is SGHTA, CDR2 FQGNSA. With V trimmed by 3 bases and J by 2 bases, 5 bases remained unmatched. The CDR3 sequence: CASSFQAGGAYEQYF. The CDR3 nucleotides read TGTGCCAGCAGCTTTCAAGCGGGGGGTGCCTACGAGCAGTACTTC. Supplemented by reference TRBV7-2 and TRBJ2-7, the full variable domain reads GAGVSQSPSNKVTEKGKDVELRCDPISGHTALYWYRQSLGQGLEFLIYFQGNSAPDKSGLPSDRFSAERTGGSVSTLTIQRTQQEDSAVYLCASSFQAGGAYEQYFGPGTRLTVT.

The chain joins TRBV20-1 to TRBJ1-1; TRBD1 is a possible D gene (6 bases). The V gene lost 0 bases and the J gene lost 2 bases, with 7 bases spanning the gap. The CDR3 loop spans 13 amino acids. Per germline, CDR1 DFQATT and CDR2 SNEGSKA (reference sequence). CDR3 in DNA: TGCAGTGCTAGAGAGGACAGCAACACTGAAGCTTTCTTT. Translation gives CSAREDSNTEAFF.

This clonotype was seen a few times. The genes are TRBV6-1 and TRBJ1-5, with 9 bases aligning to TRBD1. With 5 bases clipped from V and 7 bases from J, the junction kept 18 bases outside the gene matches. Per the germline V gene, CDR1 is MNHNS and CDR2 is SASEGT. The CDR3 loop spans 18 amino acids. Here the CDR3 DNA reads TGTGCCAGCAGTAGAGGGGACAGGGCTTCGGGCAGTGGACAGCCCCAGCATTTT. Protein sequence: CASSRGDRASGSGQPQHF.